The 17 T cell receptor beta chains given below trace back to one sample, sequenced in a study of T cells in Graves' hyperthyroidism and ophthalmopathy (dated by TCRdb to about 2019). Preparation of the library involved multiplex PCR. For sequencing, an Illumina HiSeq 2000 was employed. Amplification of TCR beta CDR3 regions was carried out from RNA transcripts. The TCR CDR3 was subjected to a first round of RT-PCR using the HTBI primer set and the Qiagen OneStep RT-PCR kit. TCRdb reprocessing: public reads trimmed at Q25 with fastp, clones called with MiXCR, in-frame beta chains kept. Entries are consolidated by CDR3 protein sequence, retaining the most common genes and DNA. Present in this sample are 400,000 or so distinct CDR3 sequences, roughly 15% of which were seen just once. Under 25% of the sample belongs to the ten largest clones. Sequencing was carried out using blood. Every receptor here comes from an older woman with Graves' ophthalmopathy.

This clonotype was detected many times. This chain links TRBV20-1 with TRBJ2-3; either TRBD1 or TRBD2 may supply D (5 bases each). The CDR3 is 14 amino acids. Germline V gene sequence: CDR1 DFQATT, CDR2 SNEGSKA (reference sequence). Trimming shortened V by 4 bases and J by 0 bases, and 11 bases separated the two germline ends. CDR3 in amino acids: CSATGPSSTDTQYF. The CDR3 DNA reads as TGCAGTGCTACGGGACCCTCTAGCACAGATACGCAGTATTTT.

This clonotype showed up just a few times. The chain employs TRBV20-1 and TRBJ2-1; the match to TRBD2 covers 12 bases. V lost 3 bases and J lost 8; bases outside the gene matches: 8. CDR1 DFQATT and CDR2 SNEGSKA come from the germline V gene (reference sequence). CDR3 length: 15 residues. CDR3 region: CSASLRTSGIDEQFF. The CDR3 DNA follows: TGCAGTGCTAGTCTACGGACTAGCGGGATAGATGAGCAGTTCTTC.

This clonotype was seen at least ten times. The V call is TRBV7-3, the J call TRBJ1-1; 7 bases line up with TRBD1. Germline values: CDR1 SGHTA, CDR2 FQGTGA. After removal of 5 bases from V and 0 bases from J, the junction contained 9 bases not matched to a gene. CDR3 size: 16 residues. The CDR3 DNA reads TGTGCCAGCAGCCCCCATGTAGGGGGCATGAACACTGAAGCTTTCTTT. Encoded protein: CASSPHVGGMNTEAFF. The entire variable domain, with the rest obtained from reference TRBV7-3 and TRBJ1-1, is as follows: GAGVSQTPSNKVTEKGKYVELRCDPISGHTALYWYRQSLGQGPEFLIYFQGTGAADDSGLPNDRFFAVRPEGSVSTLKIQRTERGDSAVYLCASSPHVGGMNTEAFFGQGTRLTVV.

Comments on this clonotype: Sequence at one end of the junction differs from germline and may be a read error. V is TRBV12-5 and J is TRBJ1-1; 7 positions agree with TRBD1. CDR1 LGHNT and CDR2 FRNRAP come from the germline V gene. This CDR3 contains 14 residues. CDR3 sequence: CASGLSGGYTEVFF. The CDR3 coding sequence is TGTGCTAGTGGTTTGTCAGGGGGGTACACTGAAGTTTTCTTT.

V and J are TRBV4-1 and TRBJ1-4; TRBD1 aligns across 8 bases. Germline V gene lookup returns CDR1 MGHRA and CDR2 YSYEKL. This CDR3 has 17 residues. V lost 3 bases to trimming and J lost 3 bases; unmatched junction nucleotides: 9. DNA of the CDR3: TGCGCCAGCAGCCAGCCCGCAACGACAGGGGCTAATGAAAAACTGTTTTTT. Translated, it gives CASSQPATTGANEKLFF.

For this clonotype: One end of the junction varies from germline; a read error may be responsible. The chain carries TRBV20-1 and TRBJ2-1; 8 bases map to TRBD1. Germline V gene data show CDR1 as DFQATT and CDR2 as SNEGSKA (reference sequence). The CDR3 is made up of 17 amino acids. Here the CDR3 reads CSVRDLKTGGRSAEQFF. The CDR3 bases are TGCAGTGTTAGAGACTTAAAAACAGGGGGACGGAGTGCTGAGCAGTTCTTC.

This clonotype has just a few counts. The chain combines TRBV6-1 with TRBJ2-5, with D perhaps TRBD1 (6 bases). The CDR3 has 13 residues. The V and J ends lost 7 bases and 5 bases respectively, with 14 bases between them. Germline loops: CDR1 MNHNS, CDR2 SASEGT. CDR3 coding DNA: TGTGCCAGCACGAGGAGGCAGGGGGAGACCCAGTACTTC. Translating it yields CASTRRQGETQYF.

The genes are TRBV9 and TRBJ1-2; D is perhaps TRBD1 (5 bases). Deletions cut 4 bases from V and 6 bases from J, with 16 bases between. This CDR3 is built from 14 residues. Germline CDR1 is SGDLS and CDR2 is YYNGEE. CDR3 nucleotides: TGTGCCAGCAGCTCCGAGGCGGGGGGGGATGGCTACACCTTC. It specifies CASSSEAGGDGYTF.

CDR3 DNA: TGTGCCAGCAGCCCAGCTACGGGCCTAGCGGGGACACAGGGTACGCAGTATTTT. Protein sequence: CASSPATGLAGTQGTQYF. This rearrangement joins TRBV14 to TRBJ2-3, with 9 positions matching TRBD2. Per the germline V gene, CDR1 is SGHDN and CDR2 is FVKESK. The CDR3 runs to 18 residues. J was trimmed by 8 bases and V by 4 bases; bases with no gene match: 19.

The chain joins TRBV5-6 to TRBJ2-1; a possible D gene is TRBD2 (5 bases). Germline values: CDR1 SGHDT, CDR2 YYEEEE. CDR3 length equals 16 residues. V lost 3 bases, J lost 3 bases, and 16 bases lay in between. This CDR3 is CASSSPLVKNYNEQFF. For the CDR3, the DNA is TGTGCCAGCAGCTCACCACTAGTGAAAAACTACAATGAGCAGTTCTTC. Full variable domain (rest looked up from reference TRBV5-6 and TRBJ2-1): DAGVTQSPTHLIKTRGQQVTLRCSPKSGHDTVSWYQQALGQGPQFIFQYYEEEERQRGNFPDRFSGHQFPNYSSELNVNALLLGDSALYLCASSSPLVKNYNEQFFGPGTRLTVL.

There are many counts of this clonotype. This chain uses TRBV27 with TRBJ2-3, with D possibly TRBD2 on 5 matching bases. The V end was cut by 5 bases, the J end by 2 bases, with 17 bases between. The CDR3 consists of 16 residues. Germline values: CDR1 MNHEY, CDR2 SMNVEV (reference sequence). CDR3 in amino acids: CASSTRSGAATDTQYF. The CDR3 region has the DNA TGTGCCAGCAGTACAAGAAGCGGAGCGGCCACAGATACGCAGTATTTT.

This clonotype was observed at least ten times. The genes are TRBV19 and TRBJ2-2, with D hard to call. The V end lost 8 bases, the J end lost 1 base, and 11 bases lay between the germline ends. Germline V gene lookup returns CDR1 LNHDA and CDR2 SQIVND (reference sequence). The CDR3 totals 14 residues. CDR3 nucleotide sequence: TGTGCCAGTTCACACCAGAAGAACACCGGGGAGCTGTTTTTT. This translates into CASSHQKNTGELFF.

A single count supports this clonotype. V usage is TRBV30 and J usage is TRBJ1-2, with 7 bases aligning to TRBD1. The CDR3 covers 14 residues. J lost 3 bases, V lost 3 bases, and 7 bases had no gene match. CDR1 is GTSNPN, CDR2 SVGIG, per germline (reference sequence). This chain's CDR3 is CAWRETGVHYGYTF. The CDR3, as DNA: TGTGCCTGGAGAGAAACAGGGGTGCACTATGGCTACACCTTC.

This clonotype was seen many times. The J gene is TRBJ1-1, the V gene TRBV18; D unresolved. The CDR3 consists of 14 residues. V lost 1 base to trimming and J lost 4 bases, with 10 bases between them. Germline CDR1 reads KGHSH; CDR2 reads LQKENI. DNA of the CDR3: TGTGCCAGCTCACCACGGCAGGTGCTCACTGAAGCTTTCTTT. Protein: CASSPRQVLTEAFF.

This clonotype was recorded a few times. The chain uses TRBV4-1 and TRBJ2-1; 10 bases agree with TRBD1. The CDR3 contains 14 residues. V shed 6 bases, J shed 8 bases, and the junction held 7 bases outside the gene matches. The germline CDR1 and CDR2 sequences are MGHRA and YSYEKL. The CDR3 DNA reads as TGCGCCAGCAGGTCTCGGGACAGGGGTGATGAGCAGTTCTTC. Its protein is CASRSRDRGDEQFF.

This clonotype was counted many times. This chain links TRBV9 with TRBJ2-1, with 15 positions matching TRBD2. The CDR3 totals 17 residues. The J segment lost 6 bases and the V segment lost 3 bases, leaving 7 bases of the junction unmatched. The germline CDR1 and CDR2 sequences are SGDLS and YYNGEE. CDR3 sequence: CASSGGTSGRLSNEQFF. As DNA, the CDR3 is TGTGCCAGCAGCGGAGGGACTAGCGGGAGGCTATCCAATGAGCAGTTCTTC.

This clonotype was seen repeatedly, ten times or more. The chain employs TRBV4-1 and TRBJ2-1, with TRBD2 matching 11 bases. Per germline, CDR1 MGHRA and CDR2 YSYEKL. Trimming removed 4 bases from V and 6 bases from J; junction bases left unmatched: 17. CDR3 length: 19 residues. CDR3 sequence: CASSPILAGGGRLGNEQFF. CDR3 nucleotide sequence: TGCGCCAGCAGCCCGATCCTAGCGGGAGGAGGTCGCCTCGGCAATGAGCAGTTCTTC.